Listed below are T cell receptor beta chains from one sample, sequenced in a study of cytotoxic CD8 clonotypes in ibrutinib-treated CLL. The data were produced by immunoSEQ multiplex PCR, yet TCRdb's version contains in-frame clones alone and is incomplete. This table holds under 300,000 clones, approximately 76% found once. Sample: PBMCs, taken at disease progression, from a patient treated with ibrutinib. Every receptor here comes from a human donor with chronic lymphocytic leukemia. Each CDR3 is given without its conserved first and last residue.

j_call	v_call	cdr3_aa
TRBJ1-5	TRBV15	ATSLGTGGFGQPQH
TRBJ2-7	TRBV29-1	SAAPGPTYEQY
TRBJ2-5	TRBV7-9	ASSPLRGQGRETQY
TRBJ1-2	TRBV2	ASMWGGHGYT
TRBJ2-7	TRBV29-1	SVELGAGYEQY
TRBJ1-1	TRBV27	ASSKGLGYDTEAF
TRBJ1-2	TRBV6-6	ASSPDSYGYT
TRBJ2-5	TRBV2	ASSEGTGAQY
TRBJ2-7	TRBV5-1	ASSSTGTGGASFVYGQY
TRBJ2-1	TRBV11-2	ASSRTSAEQF
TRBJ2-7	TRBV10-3	AISLRTAVRYEQY
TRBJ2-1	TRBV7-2	ASSSRDRGKF
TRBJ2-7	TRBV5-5	ASSQYYEQY
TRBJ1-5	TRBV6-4	ASSPDRGRLSNQPQH